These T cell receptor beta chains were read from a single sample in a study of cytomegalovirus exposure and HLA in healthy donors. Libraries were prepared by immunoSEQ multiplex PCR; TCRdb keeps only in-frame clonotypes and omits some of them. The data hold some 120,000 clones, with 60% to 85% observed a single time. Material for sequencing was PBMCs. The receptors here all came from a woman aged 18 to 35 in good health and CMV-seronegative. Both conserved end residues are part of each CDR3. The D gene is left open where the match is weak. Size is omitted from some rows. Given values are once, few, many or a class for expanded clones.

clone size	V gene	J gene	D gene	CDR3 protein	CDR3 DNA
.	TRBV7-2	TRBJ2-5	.	CASSAGEETQYF	TGTGCCAGCAGCGCAGGGGAAGAGACCCAGTACTTC
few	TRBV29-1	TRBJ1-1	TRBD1	CSVLTGGAEF	TGCAGCGTTCTTACAGGGGGCGCGGAGTTT
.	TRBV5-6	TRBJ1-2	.	CASSLAQGTPELWGYGYTF	TGTGCCAGCAGCTTGGCTCAGGGAACTCCTGAGCTATGGGGCTATGGCTACACCTTC
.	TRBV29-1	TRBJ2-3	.	CSVGQRQSTDTQYF	TGCAGCGTTGGACAGCGCCAGAGCACAGATACGCAGTATTTT
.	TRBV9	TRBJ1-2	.	CASSVGSYNYGYTF	TGTGCCAGCAGCGTAGGTTCGTATAACTATGGCTACACCTTC
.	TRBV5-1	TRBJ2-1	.	CASSLGGSSYNEQFF	TGCGCCAGCAGCTTGGGTGGGAGCTCCTACAATGAGCAGTTCTTC
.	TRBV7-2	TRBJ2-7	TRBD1	CASTQGAEEQYF	TGTGCCAGCACACAGGGGGCGGAGGAGCAGTACTTC
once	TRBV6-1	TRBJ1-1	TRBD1	CASSEAQGARAFF	TGTGCCAGCAGTGAAGCGCAGGGGGCGCGGGCTTTCTTT
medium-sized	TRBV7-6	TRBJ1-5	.	CASSLDPGSNQPQHF	TGTGCCAGCAGCTTAGACCCGGGTAGCAATCAGCCCCAGCATTTT
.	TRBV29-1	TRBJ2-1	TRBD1	CSFGQEYNEQFF	TGCAGTTTCGGACAGGAATACAATGAGCAGTTCTTC
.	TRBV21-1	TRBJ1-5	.	CASSSKGRGNQPQHF	TGTGCCAGCAGCTCTAAGGGGCGTGGCAATCAGCCCCAGCATTTT
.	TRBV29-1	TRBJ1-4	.	CSVGVRGSPNEKLFF	TGCAGCGTCGGGGTTAGGGGGTCACCTAATGAAAAACTGTTTTTT
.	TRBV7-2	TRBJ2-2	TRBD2	CASSLIVGTSYSGELFF	TGTGCCAGCAGCTTAATCGTAGGGACTAGTTACTCCGGGGAGCTGTTTTTT
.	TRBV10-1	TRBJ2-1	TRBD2	CASSWTSGGNNEQFF	TGCGCCAGCAGTTGGACTAGCGGGGGAAACAATGAGCAGTTCTTC
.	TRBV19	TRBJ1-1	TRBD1	CASSQGVSTEAFF	TGTGCCAGTAGTCAGGGGGTCTCCACTGAAGCTTTCTTT
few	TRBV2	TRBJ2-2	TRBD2	CASGTSGHTGELFF	TGTGCCTCCGGGACTAGCGGACACACCGGGGAGCTGTTTTTT
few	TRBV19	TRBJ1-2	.	CASSMNSRDTNYGYTF	TGTGCCAGTAGTATGAATAGCCGGGACACTAACTATGGCTACACCTTC
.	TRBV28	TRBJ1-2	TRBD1	CASSSSLQGRGNYGYTF	TGTGCCAGCAGTTCCTCCCTACAAGGCAGGGGGAACTATGGCTACACCTTC
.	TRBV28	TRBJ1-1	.	CASTQGWTEAFF	TGTGCCAGCACTCAGGGCTGGACTGAAGCTTTCTTT
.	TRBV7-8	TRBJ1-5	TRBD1	CASSLAFWRTGSNQPQHF	TGTGCCAGCAGCTTAGCTTTTTGGAGGACAGGGTCCAATCAGCCCCAGCATTTT
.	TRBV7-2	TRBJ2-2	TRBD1	CASSLVISDRGRLGELFF	TGTGCCAGCAGCTTAGTTATTTCGGACAGGGGGCGACTCGGGGAGCTGTTTTTT
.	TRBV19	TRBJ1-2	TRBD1	CASRSDRGDGYTF	TGTGCCAGTAGATCGGACAGGGGGGATGGCTACACCTTC
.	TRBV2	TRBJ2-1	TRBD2	CASSEPYSSGGQGEQFF	TGTGCCAGCAGTGAACCCTACTCTAGCGGGGGGCAGGGTGAGCAGTTCTTC
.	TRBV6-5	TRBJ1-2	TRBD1	CASSRDRATNYGYTF	TGTGCCAGCAGTAGGGACAGGGCCACTAACTATGGCTACACCTTC
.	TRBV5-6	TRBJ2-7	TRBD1	CASSFGTGSYEQYF	TGTGCCAGCAGCTTCGGGACAGGCTCCTACGAGCAGTACTTC
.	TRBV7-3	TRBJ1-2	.	CASSLRRGGVYGYTF	TGTGCCAGCAGCTTACGGAGGGGAGGGGTGTATGGCTACACCTTC
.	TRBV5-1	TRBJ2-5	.	CASSLAGGEGYF	TGCGCCAGCAGCTTGGCCGGGGGAGAGGGGTACTTC
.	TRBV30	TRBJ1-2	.	CAWVLENAFSGYTF	TGTGCCTGGGTTCTCGAGAACGCGTTCTCAGGCTACACCTTC
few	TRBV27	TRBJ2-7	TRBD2	CASSLQGLAGGNSYEQYF	TGTGCCAGCAGTTTACAGGGACTAGCGGGGGGGAACTCCTACGAGCAGTACTTC
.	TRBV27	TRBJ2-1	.	CASRNRVWEQFF	TGTGCCAGCAGGAACAGGGTTTGGGAGCAGTTCTTC
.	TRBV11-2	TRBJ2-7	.	CASSSLSEQYF	TGTGCCAGCAGCTCCCTCAGCGAGCAGTACTTC
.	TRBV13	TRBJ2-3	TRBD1	CASSFPGQRTDTQYF	TGTGCCAGCAGCTTTCCGGGACAGCGCACAGATACGCAGTATTTT
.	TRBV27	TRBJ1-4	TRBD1	CASSFLSTGFNEKLFF	TGTGCCAGCAGTTTTTTGTCGACAGGGTTTAATGAAAAACTGTTTTTT
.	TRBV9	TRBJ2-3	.	CASSVSGRTDTQYF	TGTGCCAGCAGCGTGAGCGGCCGCACAGATACGCAGTATTTT
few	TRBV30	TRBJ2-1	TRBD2	CAWSVLAGENEQFF	TGTGCCTGGAGTGTACTAGCGGGGGAAAATGAGCAGTTCTTC
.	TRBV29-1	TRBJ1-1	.	CSYSRDTGLTEAFF	TGCAGCTATTCCCGGGATACAGGGCTCACTGAAGCTTTCTTT
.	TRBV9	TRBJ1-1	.	CASSVSPGYDTEAFF	TGTGCCAGCAGCGTAAGCCCGGGGTACGACACTGAAGCTTTCTTT
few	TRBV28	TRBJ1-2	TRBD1	CASSRWGTGGQGYGYTF	TGTGCCAGCAGCCGATGGGGGACAGGGGGACAGGGCTATGGCTACACCTTC
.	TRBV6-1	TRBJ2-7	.	CASNTGLYVSYEQYF	TGTGCCAGCAATACGGGACTTTACGTCTCCTACGAGCAGTACTTC
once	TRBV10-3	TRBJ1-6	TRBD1	CAIKRQGDNSPIHF	TGTGCCATTAAGAGACAGGGTGATAATTCACCCATCCACTTT
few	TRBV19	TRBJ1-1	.	CASTLGEAEAFF	TGTGCCAGTACCCTTGGGGAGGCTGAAGCTTTCTTT
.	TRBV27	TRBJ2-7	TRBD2	CASSFAGEVSYEQYF	TGTGCCAGCAGTTTTGCGGGGGAAGTCTCCTACGAGCAGTACTTC
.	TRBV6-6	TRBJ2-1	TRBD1	CASSYRGTGGRDEQFF	TGTGCCAGCAGTTACAGAGGGACAGGGGGCAGGGATGAGCAGTTCTTC
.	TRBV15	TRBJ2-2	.	CATSRDPSWGESSTGELFF	TGTGCCACCAGCAGAGATCCGAGTTGGGGGGAATCGTCCACCGGGGAGCTGTTTTTT
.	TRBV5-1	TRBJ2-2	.	CAGRENTGELFF	TGCGCCGGGCGTGAGAACACCGGGGAGCTGTTTTTT
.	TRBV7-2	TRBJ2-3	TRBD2	CASSLDGGSGGSTDTQYF	TGTGCCAGCAGCTTAGATGGGGGCAGCGGGGGGAGCACAGATACGCAGTATTTT
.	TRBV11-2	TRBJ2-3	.	CASSPGLTTDTQYF	TGTGCCAGCAGCCCGGGACTTACCACAGATACGCAGTATTTT
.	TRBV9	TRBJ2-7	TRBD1	CASSPSAGGFDEQYF	TGTGCCAGCAGCCCATCGGCAGGGGGCTTCGACGAGCAGTACTTC
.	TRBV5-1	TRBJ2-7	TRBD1	CASSLAGTGGNEQYF	TGCGCCAGCAGCTTGGCGGGGACAGGGGGCAACGAGCAGTACTTC
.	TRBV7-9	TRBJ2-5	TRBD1	CASSRQEGRGLETQYF	TGTGCCAGCAGCCGCCAGGAGGGCAGGGGGCTTGAGACCCAGTACTTC
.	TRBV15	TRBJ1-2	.	CATTPRRGFGYGYTF	TGTGCCACCACCCCGAGAAGGGGTTTTGGCTATGGCTACACCTTC
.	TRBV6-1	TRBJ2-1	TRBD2	CASSPSGGWNEQFF	TGTGCCAGCAGTCCTAGCGGGGGCTGGAATGAGCAGTTCTTC
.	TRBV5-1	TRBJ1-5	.	CASSLEGVSNQPQHF	TGCGCCAGCAGCTTGGAAGGGGTTAGCAATCAGCCCCAGCATTTT
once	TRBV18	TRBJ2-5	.	CASSTQGPQETQYF	TGTGCCAGCTCCACCCAGGGGCCCCAAGAGACCCAGTACTTC